The 20 T cell receptor beta chains below come from one sample, sequenced in a study of T cell responses to AZD1222 COVID-19 vaccine. Profiling relied on immunoSEQ multiplex PCR, and the TCRdb table lists in-frame clones only, not all of them. The table shows around 140,000 clones, with 93% occurring only once. The source was peripheral blood, collected on day 0 of AZD1222 vaccination. Every receptor here comes from an adult in good health.

The rearrangement joins TRBV3-1 (or the pseudogene TRBV3-2) to TRBJ1-2; D is perhaps TRBD1 (5 bases). Trimming took 2 bases from V and 5 from J, leaving 27 bases between them. The CDR3 runs to 19 residues. Germline V gives CDR1 LGHDT, CDR2 YNNKEL (reference sequence). The CDR3 bases are TGTGCCAGCAGCCAACACCGAAAGAGTACCGACAGATCGAGTTATGGCTACACCTTC. Translated, it gives CASSQHRKSTDRSSYGYTF.

V usage is TRBV27 and J usage is TRBJ1-1, with a possible D match to TRBD1 (5 bases). Trimming pared 5 bases from V and 2 bases from J, leaving 12 bases between. Germline V gene sequence: CDR1 MNHEY, CDR2 SMNVEV (reference sequence). This CDR3 is 14 amino acids long. The CDR3 here is CASSLGTGNTEAFF. DNA for the CDR3: TGTGCCAGCAGTCTAGGGACGGGTAACACTGAAGCTTTCTTT.

This clone was observed a handful of times. The same CDR3 arises from other DNA sequences in this sample as well. This chain uses TRBV4-3 with TRBJ1-1; D is unresolved. Germline V gene sequence: CDR1 LGHNA, CDR2 YSLEER. Trimming pared 4 bases from V and 1 base from J, leaving 10 bases between. This CDR3 region has 14 residues. The DNA of the CDR3 is TGCGCCAGCAGCCCGACCCAGAGGAACACTGAAGCTTTCTTT. This codes for CASSPTQRNTEAFF.

The CDR3 sequence is CASSYISQLQETQYF. In nucleotides, the CDR3 is TGTGCCAGCAGTTATATTTCACAACTACAAGAGACCCAGTACTTC. J is TRBJ2-5 and V is TRBV6-6; no clear D. This CDR3 has 15 amino acids. Germline CDR1 is MNHNY and CDR2 is SVGAGI (reference sequence). Trimming removed 3 bases at V and 2 bases at J, with 13 bases between.

The chain recombines TRBV10-3 with TRBJ2-1, with D unresolved. CDR3 length: 15 residues. V was pared by 2 bases and J by 5 bases, with 13 bases between. CDR1 is ENHRY, CDR2 SYGVKD, per germline. The CDR3 DNA reads as TGTGCCATCAGTGAGCGGTCAGGAGCCGACAATGAGCAGTTCTTC. The encoded protein is CAISERSGADNEQFF.

The chain has TRBV28 and TRBJ2-7; possibly TRBD1 for D (6 bases). With 7 bases removed from V and 1 base from J, the gap between germline ends came to 11 bases. Germline assignment: CDR1 MDHEN and CDR2 SYDVKM. This CDR3 has 13 residues. The CDR3 sequence is CASISTGSYEQYF. In nucleotides, the CDR3 is TGTGCCAGCATTTCAACAGGGTCCTACGAGCAGTACTTC.

This clone was seen a handful of times. The genes are TRBV19 and TRBJ1-2; D gene uncertain. This CDR3 contains 11 residues. CDR1 and CDR2 from the germline V gene are LNHDA and SQIVND (reference sequence). Trimming took 8 bases from V and 7 from J, leaving 11 bases between them. CDR3 sequence reads: CASSRGSGYTF. CDR3 DNA: TGTGCCAGTTCTCGGGGAAGTGGCTACACCTTC.

This clone was observed once. J is TRBJ2-1 and V is TRBV28, with D unresolved. Germline V gene sequence: CDR1 MDHEN, CDR2 SYDVKM. V lost 5 bases to trimming and J lost 10 bases, with 12 bases between them. This CDR3 is 12 amino acids long. The CDR3 DNA sequence: TGTGCCAGCAGTCGCATGGGATTCGAGCAGTTCTTC. It yields the protein CASSRMGFEQFF.

This sequence joins TRBV9 and TRBJ1-5; D perhaps matches TRBD1 (5 bases). Germline CDR1 SGDLS, CDR2 YYNGEE. V lost 4 bases, J lost 4 bases, and 15 bases lay in between. The CDR3 runs 15 residues. The CDR3 protein is CASSPHPGGNQPQHF. CDR3 nucleotide sequence: TGTGCCAGCAGCCCCCACCCCGGGGGAAATCAGCCCCAGCATTTT. The whole variable domain, remainder taken from reference TRBV9 and TRBJ1-5, is DSGVTQTPKHLITATGQRVTLRCSPRSGDLSVYWYQQSLDQGLQFLIQYYNGEERAKGNILERFSAQQFPDLHSELNLSSLELGDSALYFCASSPHPGGNQPQHFGDGTRLSIL.

A few counts support this clone. The V and J genes are TRBV9 and TRBJ2-1, with D hard to call. CDR1 is SGDLS and CDR2 is YYNGEE in the germline V gene. Trimming cost V 0 bases and J 7 bases, with 8 bases left between them. The CDR3 length is 13 residues. CDR3 sequence: CASSVGLLNEQFF. In DNA form, the CDR3 reads TGTGCCAGCAGCGTAGGCCTGCTAAATGAGCAGTTCTTC.

The chain recombines TRBV29-1 with TRBJ2-5, with D perhaps matching TRBD1 (6 bases). Trimming left V 7 bases short and J 1 base short, with 10 bases between. Germline-derived CDR1 and CDR2 are SQVTM and ANQGSEA. The CDR3 is 12 amino acids. CDR3 DNA: TGCAGCGGGTGGGGGCTCCAAGAGACCCAGTACTTC. Translating gives CSGWGLQETQYF.

This clone was seen once. The chain recombines TRBV5-1 with TRBJ2-5; D is uncertain. The CDR3 spans 14 residues. Germline CDR1 is SGHRS and CDR2 is YFSETQ. V shed 0 bases and J shed 3 bases, with 9 bases lying between them. The CDR3 loop is CASSLVTKEETQYF. DNA of the CDR3: TGCGCCAGCAGCTTGGTCACGAAGGAAGAGACCCAGTACTTC.

The CDR3 loop is CAEGQGNTEAFF. CDR3 nucleotides: TGTGCCGAGGGACAGGGGAACACTGAAGCTTTCTTT. V is TRBV2 and J is TRBJ1-1; TRBD1 aligns across 9 bases. Germline lookup yields CDR1 SNHLY and CDR2 FYNNEI. This CDR3 contains 12 residues. With 11 bases clipped from V and 1 base from J, the junction kept 2 bases outside the gene matches.

This clone showed up just once. This chain uses TRBV30 with TRBJ1-5; D gene unclear. This CDR3 comprises 15 residues. The germline CDR1 and CDR2 sequences are GTSNPN and SVGIG (reference sequence). The V gene lost 4 bases and the J gene lost 4 bases, with 17 bases spanning the gap. CDR3 in DNA: TGTGCCTGGATCCACGGTCGGGCCCATAATCAGCCCCAGCATTTT. It yields the protein CAWIHGRAHNQPQHF. Together with reference TRBV30 and TRBJ1-5, the CDR3 gives the full variable domain: SQTIHQWPATLVQPVGSPLSLECTVEGTSNPNLYWYRQAAGRGLQLLFYSVGIGQISSEVPQNLSASRPQDRQFILSSKKLLLSDSGFYLCAWIHGRAHNQPQHFGDGTRLSIL.

This chain uses TRBV7-9 with TRBJ1-1; 11 nucleotides align to TRBD1. This CDR3 comprises 16 residues. The V gene end was trimmed by 5 bases and the J gene end by 3 bases; junction bases not matched to a gene: 8. CDR1 and CDR2 from the germline V gene are SEHNR and FQNEAQ (reference sequence). The DNA of the CDR3 is TGTGCCAGCAGCAGGACAGGGGGCGGAAGGTACACTGAAGCTTTCTTT. Its translation is CASSRTGGGRYTEAFF.

J is TRBJ1-2 and V is TRBV11-2; D gene unclear. The CDR3 has 14 amino acids. V lost 1 base and J lost 0, with 6 bases in between. The germline V gene encodes CDR1 SGHAT and CDR2 FQNNGV. The CDR3 here is CASSLGGANYGYTF. CDR3 nucleotide sequence: TGTGCCAGCAGCTTAGGCGGGGCTAACTATGGCTACACCTTC.

The gene calls are TRBV20-1 and TRBJ2-7; D possibly corresponds to TRBD1 (5 bases). CDR1 is DFQATT, CDR2 SNEGSKA, per germline (reference sequence). The CDR3 length is 13 residues. V lost 3 bases and J 4 bases, leaving 13 bases between the germline ends. CDR3 bases: TGCAGTGCTAGTCGGACATCACGTTACGAGCAGTACTTC. Protein sequence: CSASRTSRYEQYF.

The chain joins TRBV4-1 to TRBJ2-7, with D possibly TRBD1 on 6 matching bases. Germline lookup yields CDR1 MGHRA and CDR2 YSYEKL. V was shortened by 6 bases and J by 1 base, with 10 bases between the two germline ends. The CDR3 is 13 amino acids. The CDR3 is CASSLQGSYEQYF. In DNA form, the CDR3 reads TGCGCCAGCAGTTTACAGGGATCCTACGAGCAGTACTTC.

V is TRBV3-1 (or the pseudogene TRBV3-2) and J is TRBJ1-1; 7 bases line up with TRBD1. Germline values: CDR1 LGHDT, CDR2 YNNKEL (reference sequence). This CDR3 spans 14 amino acids. J was trimmed by 3 bases and V by 5 bases; bases with no gene match: 6. CDR3 sequence: CASSKSTGDTEAFF. The CDR3 nucleotides are TGTGCCAGCAGCAAGAGTACAGGGGACACTGAAGCTTTCTTT.

V gene TRBV7-8 combines with J gene TRBJ2-1; tentative D call: TRBD1 (5 bases). The ends were cut back, 1 base at V and 5 bases at J, with 9 bases in the middle. Per the germline V gene, CDR1 is SGHVS and CDR2 is FQNEAQ. There are 14 residues in the CDR3. CDR3 bases: TGTGCCAGCAGCTTAGTGGGGCAGGACAATGAGCAGTTCTTC. Translation gives CASSLVGQDNEQFF. The full variable domain, with the rest looked up from reference TRBV7-8 and TRBJ2-1, is GAGVSQSPRYKVAKRGQDVALRCDPISGHVSLFWYQQALGQGPEFLTYFQNEAQLDKSGLPSDRFFAERPEGSVSTLKIQRTQQEDSAVYLCASSLVGQDNEQFFGPGTRLTVL.